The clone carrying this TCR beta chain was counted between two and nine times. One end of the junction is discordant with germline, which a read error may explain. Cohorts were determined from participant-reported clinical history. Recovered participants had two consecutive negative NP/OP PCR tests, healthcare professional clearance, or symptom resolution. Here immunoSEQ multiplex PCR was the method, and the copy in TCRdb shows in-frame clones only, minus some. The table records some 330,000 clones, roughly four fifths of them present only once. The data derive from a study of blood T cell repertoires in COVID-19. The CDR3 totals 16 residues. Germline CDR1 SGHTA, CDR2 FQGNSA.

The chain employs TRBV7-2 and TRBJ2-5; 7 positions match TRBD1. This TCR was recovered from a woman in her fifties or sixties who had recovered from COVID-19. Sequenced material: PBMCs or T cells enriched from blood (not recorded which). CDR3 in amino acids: CASSFNRGPSQGTQYF. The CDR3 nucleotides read TGTGCCAGCAGCTTCAACAGGGGTCCTAGCCAAGGGACCCAGTACTTC.